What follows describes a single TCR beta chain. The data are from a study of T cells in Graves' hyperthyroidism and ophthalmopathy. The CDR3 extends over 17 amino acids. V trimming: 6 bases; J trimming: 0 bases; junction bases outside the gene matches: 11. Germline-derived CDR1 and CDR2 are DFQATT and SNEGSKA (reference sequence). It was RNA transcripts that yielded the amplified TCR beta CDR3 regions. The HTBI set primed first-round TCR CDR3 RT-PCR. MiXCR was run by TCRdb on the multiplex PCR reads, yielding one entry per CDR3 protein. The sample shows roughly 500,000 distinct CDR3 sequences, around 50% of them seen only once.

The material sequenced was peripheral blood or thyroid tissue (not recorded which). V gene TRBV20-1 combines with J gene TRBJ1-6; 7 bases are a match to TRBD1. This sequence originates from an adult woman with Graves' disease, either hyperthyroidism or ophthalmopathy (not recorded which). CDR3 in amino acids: CSARTGGTYSYNSPLHF. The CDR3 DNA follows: TGCAGTGCGCGGACAGGCGGGACCTACTCCTATAATTCACCCCTCCACTTT.